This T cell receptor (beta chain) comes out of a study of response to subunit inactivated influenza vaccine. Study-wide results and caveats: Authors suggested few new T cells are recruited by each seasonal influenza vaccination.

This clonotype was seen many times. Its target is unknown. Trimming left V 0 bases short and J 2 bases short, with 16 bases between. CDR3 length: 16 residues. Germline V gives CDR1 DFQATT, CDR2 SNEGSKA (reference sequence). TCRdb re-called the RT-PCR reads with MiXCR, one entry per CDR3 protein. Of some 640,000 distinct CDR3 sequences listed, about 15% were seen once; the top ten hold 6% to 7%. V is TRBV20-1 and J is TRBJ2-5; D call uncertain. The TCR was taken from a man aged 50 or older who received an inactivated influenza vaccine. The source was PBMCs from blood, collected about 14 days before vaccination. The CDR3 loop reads CSARDSLKVPQETQYF. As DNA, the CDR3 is TGCAGTGCTAGAGATTCCCTAAAGGTCCCTCAAGAGACCCAGTACTTC.